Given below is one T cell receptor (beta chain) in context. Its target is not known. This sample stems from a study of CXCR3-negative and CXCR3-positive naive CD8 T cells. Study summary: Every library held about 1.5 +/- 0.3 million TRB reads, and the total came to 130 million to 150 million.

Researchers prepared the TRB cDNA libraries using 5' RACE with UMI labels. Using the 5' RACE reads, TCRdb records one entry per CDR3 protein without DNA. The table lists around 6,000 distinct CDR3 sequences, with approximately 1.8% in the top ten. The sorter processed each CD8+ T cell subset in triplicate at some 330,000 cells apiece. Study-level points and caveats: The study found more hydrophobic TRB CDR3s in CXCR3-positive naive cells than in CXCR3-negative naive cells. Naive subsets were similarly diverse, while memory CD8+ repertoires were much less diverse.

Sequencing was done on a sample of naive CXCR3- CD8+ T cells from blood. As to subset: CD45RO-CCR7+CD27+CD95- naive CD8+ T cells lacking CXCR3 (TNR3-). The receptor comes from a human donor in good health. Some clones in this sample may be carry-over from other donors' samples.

This CDR3 is CASSPGTGGTHEQFF. This chain links TRBV7-9 with TRBJ2-1; the TCRdb call, TRBD1, lacks DNA for checking. The CDR3 contains 15 residues. Germline CDR1 and CDR2: SEHNR and FQNEAQ (reference sequence).